This T cell receptor (beta chain) emerged from a study of patients and donors after allogeneic stem cell transplantation. Via MiXCR, TCRdb re-called the RT-PCR reads, giving one row per CDR3 protein. The table lists about 110,000 distinct CDR3 sequences, 35% of them singletons. The ends were cut back, 1 base at V and 0 bases at J, with 9 bases in the middle. Germline assignment: CDR1 KGHSH and CDR2 LQKENI. The CDR3 length is 15 residues. The clonotype comes from a human donor who was either an allogeneic HSCT recipient or a stem cell or donor lymphocyte infusion donor (not recorded which). It is not recorded whose cells these are; they may come from a transplant donor. Sequencing was done on a sample of blood, either unsorted or a sorted T cell fraction (not recorded which). V usage is TRBV18 and J usage is TRBJ1-1; tentative D call: TRBD1 (5 bases). The CDR3 sequence is CASSPQGHLNTEAFF. CDR3 bases: TGTGCCAGCTCACCACAGGGGCACTTGAACACTGAAGCTTTCTTT.